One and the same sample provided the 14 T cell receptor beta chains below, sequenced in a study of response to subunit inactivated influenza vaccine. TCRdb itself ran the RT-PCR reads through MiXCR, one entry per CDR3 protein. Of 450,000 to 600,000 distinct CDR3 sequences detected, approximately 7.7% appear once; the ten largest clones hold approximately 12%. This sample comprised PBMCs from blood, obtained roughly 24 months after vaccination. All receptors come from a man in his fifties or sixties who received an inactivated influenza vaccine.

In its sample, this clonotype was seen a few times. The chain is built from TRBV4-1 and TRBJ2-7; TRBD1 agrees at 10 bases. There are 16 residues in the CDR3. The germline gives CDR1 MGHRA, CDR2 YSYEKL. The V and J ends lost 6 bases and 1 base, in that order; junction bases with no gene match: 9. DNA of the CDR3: TGCGCCAGCAGTCAAACCCGACAGGGGGCTTCCTACGAGCAGTACTTC. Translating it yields CASSQTRQGASYEQYF.

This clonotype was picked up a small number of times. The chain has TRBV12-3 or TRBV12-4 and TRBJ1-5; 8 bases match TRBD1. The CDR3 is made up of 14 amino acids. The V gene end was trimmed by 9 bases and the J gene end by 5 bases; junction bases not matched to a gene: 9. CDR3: CASTDRVYDQPQHF. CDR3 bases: TGTGCCAGTACGGACAGGGTTTACGATCAGCCCCAGCATTTT.

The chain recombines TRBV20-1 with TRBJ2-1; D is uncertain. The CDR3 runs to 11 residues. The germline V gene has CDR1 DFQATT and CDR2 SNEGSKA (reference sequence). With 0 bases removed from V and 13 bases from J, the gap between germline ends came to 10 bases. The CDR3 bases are TGCAGTGCTAGAGATGGAACTCCTCAGTTCTTC. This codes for CSARDGTPQFF.

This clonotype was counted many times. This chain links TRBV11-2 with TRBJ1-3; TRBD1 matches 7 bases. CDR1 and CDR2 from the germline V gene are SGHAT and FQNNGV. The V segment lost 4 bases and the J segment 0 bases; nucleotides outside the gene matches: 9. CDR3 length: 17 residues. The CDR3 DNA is TGTGCCAGCAGCTCCGGCCGAGGGGGCTACTCTGGAAACACCATATATTTT. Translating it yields CASSSGRGGYSGNTIYF.

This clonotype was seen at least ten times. This CDR3 reads CASSQGDGGPGTDTQYF. CDR3 sequence (DNA): TGTGCCAGCAGCCAAGGAGACGGGGGGCCTGGCACAGATACGCAGTATTTT. This rearrangement joins TRBV4-2 to TRBJ2-3; TRBD2 is a possible D gene (7 bases). V was trimmed by 1 base and J by 1 base, leaving 15 bases between them. Germline V gives CDR1 LGHNA, CDR2 YNFKEQ. The CDR3 is 17 amino acids.

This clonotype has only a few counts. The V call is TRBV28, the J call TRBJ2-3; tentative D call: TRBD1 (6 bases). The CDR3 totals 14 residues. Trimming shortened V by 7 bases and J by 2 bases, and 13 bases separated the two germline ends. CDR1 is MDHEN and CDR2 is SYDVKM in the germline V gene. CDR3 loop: CASTLGQTTDTQYF. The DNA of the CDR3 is TGTGCCAGCACTCTGGGACAAACCACAGATACGCAGTATTTT.

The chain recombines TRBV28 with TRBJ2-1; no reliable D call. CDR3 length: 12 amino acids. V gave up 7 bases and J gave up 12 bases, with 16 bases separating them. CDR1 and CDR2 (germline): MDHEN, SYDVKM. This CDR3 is CASTPSVGVQFF. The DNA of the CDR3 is TGTGCCAGCACCCCCAGCGTAGGTGTGCAGTTCTTC. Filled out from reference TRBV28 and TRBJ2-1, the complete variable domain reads DVKVTQSSRYLVKRTGEKVFLECVQDMDHENMFWYRQDPGLGLRLIYFSYDVKMKEKGDIPEGYSVSREKKERFSLILESASTNQTSMYLCASTPSVGVQFFGPGTRLTVL.

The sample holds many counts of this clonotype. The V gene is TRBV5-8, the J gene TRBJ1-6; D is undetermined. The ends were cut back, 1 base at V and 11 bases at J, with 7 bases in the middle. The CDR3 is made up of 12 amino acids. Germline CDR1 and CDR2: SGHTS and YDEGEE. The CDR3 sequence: CASSLLNAPLHF. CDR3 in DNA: TGTGCCAGCAGCTTGCTCAACGCACCCCTCCACTTT.

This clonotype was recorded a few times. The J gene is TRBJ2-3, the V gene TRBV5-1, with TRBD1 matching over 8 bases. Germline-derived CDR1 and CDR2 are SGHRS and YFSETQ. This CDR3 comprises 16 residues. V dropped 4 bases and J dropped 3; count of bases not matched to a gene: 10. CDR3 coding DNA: TGCGCCAGCAGCATCCGCAGGGGGCTCGGGACAGATACGCAGTATTTT. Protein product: CASSIRRGLGTDTQYF.

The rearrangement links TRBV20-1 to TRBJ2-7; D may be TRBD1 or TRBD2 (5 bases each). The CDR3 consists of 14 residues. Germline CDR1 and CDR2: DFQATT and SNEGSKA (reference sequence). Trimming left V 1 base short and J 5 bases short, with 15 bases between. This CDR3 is CSARGWDGLNEQYF. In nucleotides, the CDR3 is TGCAGTGCTAGAGGATGGGACGGCCTTAACGAGCAGTACTTC.

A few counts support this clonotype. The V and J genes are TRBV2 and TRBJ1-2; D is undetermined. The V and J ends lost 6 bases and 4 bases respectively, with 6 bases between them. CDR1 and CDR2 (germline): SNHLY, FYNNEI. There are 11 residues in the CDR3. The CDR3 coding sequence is TGTGCCAGCAGAGGACCCTATGGCTACACCTTC. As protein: CASRGPYGYTF.

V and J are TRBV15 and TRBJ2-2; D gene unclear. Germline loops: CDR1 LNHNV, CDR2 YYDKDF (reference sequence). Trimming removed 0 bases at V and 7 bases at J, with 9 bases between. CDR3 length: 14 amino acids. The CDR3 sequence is CATSREGRSGELFF. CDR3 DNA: TGTGCCACCAGCAGAGAGGGTCGTAGCGGGGAGCTGTTTTTT.

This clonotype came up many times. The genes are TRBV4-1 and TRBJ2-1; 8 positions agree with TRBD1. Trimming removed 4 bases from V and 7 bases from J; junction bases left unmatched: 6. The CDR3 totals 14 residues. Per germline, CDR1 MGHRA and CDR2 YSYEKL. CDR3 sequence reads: CASSRQQGGNEQFF. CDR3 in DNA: TGCGCCAGCAGCCGACAACAGGGGGGTAATGAGCAGTTCTTC.

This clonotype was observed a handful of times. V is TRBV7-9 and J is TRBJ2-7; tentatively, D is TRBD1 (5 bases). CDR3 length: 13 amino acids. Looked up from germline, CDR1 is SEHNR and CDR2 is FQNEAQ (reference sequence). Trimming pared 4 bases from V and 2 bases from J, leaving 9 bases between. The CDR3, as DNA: TGTGCCAGCAGCTACCTGGGGCCCTACGAGCAGTACTTC. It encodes CASSYLGPYEQYF. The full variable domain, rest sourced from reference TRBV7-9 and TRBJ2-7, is DTGVSQNPRHKITKRGQNVTFRCDPISEHNRLYWYRQTLGQGPEFLTYFQNEAQLEKSRLLSDRFSAERPKGSFSTLEIQRTEQGDSAMYLCASSYLGPYEQYFGPGTRLTVT.